This TCR beta chain was identified during a study of cytomegalovirus exposure and HLA in healthy donors (dated by TCRdb to 2016 to 2017). Regarding the complete study: An earlier analysis of a few hundred of the donors reported approximately 260 Gb of sequence data and around 120 million unique TCR beta sequences obtained from some 170 million T cells. Roughly 5 DR-DQ haplotypes were handled as single units for association and clustering, since linkage in the cohort was strong. An early release that covered 500 to 800 HLA-typed donors contained approximately 300 gigabases of sequencing data and approximately 85 million unique TCR sequences. Of the roughly 400 genotyped donors, around 81% fell in the genetic ancestry cluster associated with self-reported Caucasian donors. The T cell repertoires of 666 subjects were profiled by immunosequencing and related to cytomegalovirus serostatus. All discovery cohort repertoires had been generated using a single sequencing platform. Donor age, sex, ethnicity and CMV serostatus were collected together with the repertoire data. The study combined high-throughput TCR immunosequencing, statistical association of individual TCRs with disease status, and machine learning to predict cytomegalovirus infection status. The study was designed to test whether signatures of past pathogen exposure could be identified by cataloging public T cell receptors. The number of donors typed differed by locus, with about 620-630 for A, B, C, DRB1 and DQB1, around 500 for DQA1, under 610 for DPA1, and some 440 for DPB1. An earlier analysis of several hundred of the donors used high-throughput TCR beta sequencing to judge whether each TCR beta V gene segment behaved as functional or pseudogenic. Both class I and class II loci were covered by HLA typing, at four-digit resolution. Across some 400 genotyped donors of the cohort, an average of about 240,000 unique TCR beta nucleotide sequences per donor were sequenced, and 15% to 20% of those sequences were non-productive. A later genetic analysis took genome-wide SNP genotypes for about 65% of the 666 donors and used that subset as a discovery cohort. In the later analysis, no new phenotypic data were used to find candidate immune exposures; instead, reliance was placed on TCR beta sequences and their occurrence across donors. Along with the roughly 670-subject first cohort, a separate validation cohort of over a hundred different subjects was used. A later analysis re-analyzed previously published TCR beta repertoires from 666 donors and added high-resolution HLA genotyping to study TCR occurrence patterns.

On the study overall, not on this receptor specifically: A later genetic analysis reported fewer N-insertions in productive TCRs among donors in an Asian-associated ancestry cluster than the roughly 620-donor mean. While some public TCRs were present in many individuals, most TCR sequences turned up only very rarely across donors. In an earlier analysis of approximately 590 of the donors, most TCR beta V segments appeared in productive rearrangements about 87% or about 30% of the time, broadly matching IMGT annotations. In vitro tests confirmed that three of the cytomegalovirus-associated TCR beta chains recognize cytomegalovirus antigens. Sequencing depth was assumed to be roughly uniform across donors in the presence/absence analyses, though that assumption may not hold. It was suggested by the authors that the approach could potentially be generalized to other disease states and immunological phenotypes. According to a later analysis, parvovirus B19, influenza, CMV and Epstein-Barr virus appeared linked to several top co-occurrence clusters. According to a later analysis, TCR association rates differed among HLA loci, with DRB1 alleles showing the most associated TCRs and HLA-C alleles showing the fewest. The earlier analysis of almost 600 of the donors excluded roughly 16 rarely observed V segments, including chromosome 9 orphons, because counts were too low. Correlated functional status among segregating V segments might reflect linkage disequilibrium, but an unknown experimental factor could not be ruled out. Some IMGT-functional V segments, including TRBV6-2 and TRBV6-3, could not be told apart with the 87-base-pair reads, so those segments were excluded. Because some donors lacked HLA typing at each locus, the association tests relied only on the typed subset. For the cohort, immune exposure information was limited to CMV serostatus. A total of 150 or so TCR beta chains were listed by the study as associated with cytomegalovirus. In a later analysis, 16,951 TCR beta sequences were associated with specific HLA alleles at a false discovery rate of 0.05. Strong co-occurrence of HLA alleles, especially DR and DQ, made assigning TCR associations to individual alleles difficult. In this cohort, only TCR beta chains were sequenced, and detectable features were limited by the absence of alpha or paired-chain data. A further reported finding was that TCR beta sequences accurately predicted the HLA-A and HLA-B alleles for most subjects in the first cohort. The sequencing pipeline was judged likely to have produced a cluster of highly shared sequence variants as a technical artifact. According to a later analysis, most CMV-associated TCR beta chains appeared to be HLA-restricted, and the HLA associations seemed to be driven largely by CMV exposure. V-gene and J-gene trimming of TCR beta chains was associated with a missense DCLRE1C variant in a later genetic analysis, and the association was replicated in an independent cohort. Compared with equally common non-associated chains, HLA-associated TCR beta chains in a later analysis were more clonally expanded and had lower generation probabilities. In both the original and validation cohorts, the classifier was reported to diagnose cytomegalovirus status with high specificity and sensitivity.

Only one count was recorded for this clone. The antigen it recognizes is unknown. No base-level quality is on record; no much larger clone is a single base apart. Library construction relied on the immunoSEQ multiplex PCR assay. For the multiplex PCR, a mixture combining 60 forward primers for TCR Vbeta segments and 13 reverse primers for TCR Jbeta segments was used. A multiplex PCR assay on genomic DNA amplified the CDR3 region of rearranged TCR beta genes. The amplified TCR beta libraries were sequenced on the Illumina HiSeq System as 87-base-pair reads. As for how the authors treated the data: Across the 670 or so repertoires, a later analysis counted approximately 83 million unique TCR beta chains, around 11 million of which were shared by at least two donors. Raw reads were error-corrected and collapsed into unique sequences by a nearest-neighbor algorithm in which closely related sequences were merged to remove PCR and sequencing errors. CDR3 sequences were aligned to IMGT reference sequences to assign V, D and J gene segments. Each retained sequence needed at least a six-nucleotide match to both a V gene segment and a J gene segment. Rearrangements were classified as productive when the CDR3 lacked stop codons and remained in frame with V and J, and all other rearrangements were classified as non-productive. Following IMGT convention, CDR3 was defined as the stretch from the second conserved V-encoded cysteine to the conserved J-encoded phenylalanine. In an earlier analysis of more than 550 of the donors, sequences lacking an unambiguous match to a single V gene segment were excluded. In an earlier analysis of 587 of the donors, V segments were called functional above 56.7% productive rearrangements and were called segregating when the between-donor standard deviation exceeded 5%. A statistical classification framework was built to diagnose cytomegalovirus status from the catalog of TCR beta chain sequences. In a later analysis, TCR nucleotide sequences were compared against IMGT/GENE-DB human TR gene sequences so that V and J genes could be assigned. The TCRdist pipeline was used in a later analysis to assign CDR3 sequences and most-parsimonious VDJ recombination scenarios. In a later analysis, each TCR beta chain was defined by its CDR3 amino acid sequence together with its V-gene family, and reads lacking a unique V-gene family were excluded. As a way to deal with suspected cross-contamination and a sequencing artifact, a later analysis dropped roughly 600 nucleotide sequences that were highly shared and had low generation probability. A later analysis calculated a clonal expansion index for each public chain from normalized within-repertoire ranks of inferred template counts. Generation probabilities in a later analysis came from a VDJ recombination model fitted to out-of-frame rearrangements, and those results were checked against IGoR. In a later analysis, TCR-TCR, TCR-HLA and TCR-CMV co-occurrence was scored with hypergeometric tests, and a repertoire-size bias correction was applied to TCR pairs. A later analysis estimated false discovery rates by permuting HLA or CMV assignments 20 times. In a later analysis, co-occurring TCRs were grouped with DBSCAN, and TCRdist sequence similarity was added when clustering was performed within HLA-allele-positive subsets. Repertoires with fewer than 30,000 or more than 120,000 public chains were left out of co-occurrence clustering, as were roughly five repertoires with anomalous nucleotide sharing. The table comes from immuneACCESS by way of TCRdb, which keeps in-frame sequences with V and J called. Part of the clones is missing from these tables; in studies checked, under half for an unresolved V gene and the rest for unknown reasons. The V and J calls and the clone size are those of that table, but D and trimming were determined from the DNA. The sample table lists approximately 150,000 clones, around 88% of them with a count of one. In total, the top ten clones hold about 0.85% of the sample.

The germline V end is reduced by 8 bases and the J end by 8 bases; junction bases left unmatched: 10. The CDR3, from cysteine to phenylalanine, totals 14 residues. Here the CDR3 DNA is all that survives: 42 bases in frame from base 1. CDR1 MNHEY and CDR2 SVGAGI were looked up in the germline V gene. The cohort consisted of 600 to 700 healthy bone marrow donors. At the time of sampling, every cohort member was nominally healthy, though immune exposures that went unrecorded were likely present. The donor tested CMV seronegative, placing the donor among the 352 seronegative members of the cohort. Every donor gave a peripheral blood sample, and the peripheral blood mononuclear cells from that sample were used for TCR beta sequencing. Genomic DNA extraction from the blood cell samples was performed with the Qiagen DNeasy Blood Extraction Kit.

This receptor was taken from a woman between 25 and 40 years old in good health and CMV-seronegative. The chain is made from TRBV6-5 and TRBJ1-4; 8 bases in the junction line up with TRBD1. Input material: PBMCs. The CDR3 loop reads CASGRRQGREKLFF. The DNA sequence reads TGTGCCAGCGGACGACGACAGGGGCGAGAAAAACTGTTTTTT.